This entry concerns a single T cell receptor beta chain. This clone was seen more than once but under ten times. This receptor's antigen is unknown. No qualities accompany the bases; no much larger clone lies one base away. TCRbeta CDR3 regions were amplified from genomic DNA by means of the immunoSEQ Assay, a bias-controlled multiplex PCR. The authors processed their data as follows. Within the assay, amplification of reference gene primers was used to estimate how many nucleated cells each sample contained. To quantify the absolute abundance of each unique TCRbeta CDR3 rearrangement, sequence reads were collapsed and filtered. For each sample, productive Simpson clonality was calculated as the square root of Simpson's diversity index over productive rearrangements. The source is immuneACCESS, and TCRdb retained only in-frame sequences with V and J called. Part of the clones is not carried over; for the studies checked, unresolved V genes explain less than half of this, and the remainder is unexplained. V and J calls plus clone size are reproduced from that table; the DNA served to infer D and trimming. Present in this sample are approximately 230,000 clones, approximately 88% of which were seen just once. The ten largest account for around 6.5% of the sample.

This sample was included in a study of blood T cell repertoires in COVID-19 (dated by TCRdb to 2020 to 2021). For the wider study: The collaborator samples originated in the United States, Italy and Spain and spanned the acute and convalescent phases of COVID-19. The prospective study material was composed of cDNA or gDNA derived from T cells, B-cell-depleted T cells, or PBMCs. Subjects who had been exposed to COVID-19, were actively infected with it, or had recovered from it provided the deeply sampled blood TCRbeta repertoires that made up the dataset. Where HLA class I and class II types were available, the types were taken from metadata supplied by the sample provider, not from assay-based typing. A de-identified subject ID, COVID-19 status, age in years and sex were almost always included in the sample metadata. The repertoires were released in a freely available public database meant as a resource for research on the immune response to SARS-CoV-2. Samples came from the ongoing ImmuneRACE study (first 160 participants) plus 1,254 subjects from 6 global collaborators.

Overall study outcomes, separate from this receptor: How much clinical and demographic metadata was included differed by source and by participant, and the metadata was provided uncurated.

In Seattle, one collaborating source enrolled patients while the infection was active and tracked those patients longitudinally over the course of disease. Each collaborating institution followed its own protocols to collect whole blood in K2EDTA tubes. For TCRbeta analysis, collaborator samples were shipped as frozen whole blood, as isolated PBMCs, or as DNA extracted from either sample type. The germline V and J ends show losses of 7 bases and 1 base respectively, and no gene match explains 3 bases of the junction. Spanning cysteine to phenylalanine, the CDR3 consists of 15 amino acids. CDR3 DNA only is kept here, 45 bases in frame from base 1. Taken from the germline V gene, the CDR1 and CDR2 loops are SGHRS and YFSETQ.

The TCR was taken from a young woman with COVID-19, enrolled during active disease. The specimen was peripheral blood. This sequence uses TRBV5-1 and TRBJ2-3; the central 13 bases match TRBD2. The CDR3 protein: CASWTSGSRTDTQYF. Here is the DNA: TGCGCCAGCTGGACTAGCGGGAGCCGCACAGATACGCAGTATTTT.